This T cell receptor (beta chain) was retrieved from a study of identifying expanded T cells in peripheral blood. Findings of the study overall: Technical replicates showed around 1.3 changed clones; approximately 2 weeks 15 to 20; four weeks 19. Variance in clone template counts between two-week samples significantly increased with total template count across all healthy donors.

During the collection period, no donor immune events like infections were recorded. The assay was immunoSEQ multiplex PCR, and TCRdb's table has in-frame clones only and misses some. The sample has about 97,000 clones; approximately 89% are singletons. Trimming cost V 3 bases and J 2 bases; bases outside gene matches: 5. Germline V gives CDR1 SGHTA, CDR2 FQGNSA. The CDR3 sequence is 17 residues long. Concerning this clone itself: Its antigen remains unidentified.

The J gene is TRBJ2-7, the V gene TRBV7-2, with TRBD2 matching over 15 bases. This clonotype was obtained from a person between 18 and 75 years old in good health. Input material: blood. The DNA of the CDR3 is TGTGCCAGCAGCTTCCGGACTAGCGGGGGGGGTCCCTACGAGCAGTACTTC. Protein: CASSFRTSGGGPYEQYF. The full variable domain, in which reference TRBV7-2 and TRBJ2-7 provide the parts outside the CDR3, is GAGVSQSPSNKVTEKGKDVELRCDPISGHTALYWYRQSLGQGLEFLIYFQGNSAPDKSGLPSDRFSAERTGGSVSTLTIQRTQQEDSAVYLCASSFRTSGGGPYEQYFGPGTRLTVT.